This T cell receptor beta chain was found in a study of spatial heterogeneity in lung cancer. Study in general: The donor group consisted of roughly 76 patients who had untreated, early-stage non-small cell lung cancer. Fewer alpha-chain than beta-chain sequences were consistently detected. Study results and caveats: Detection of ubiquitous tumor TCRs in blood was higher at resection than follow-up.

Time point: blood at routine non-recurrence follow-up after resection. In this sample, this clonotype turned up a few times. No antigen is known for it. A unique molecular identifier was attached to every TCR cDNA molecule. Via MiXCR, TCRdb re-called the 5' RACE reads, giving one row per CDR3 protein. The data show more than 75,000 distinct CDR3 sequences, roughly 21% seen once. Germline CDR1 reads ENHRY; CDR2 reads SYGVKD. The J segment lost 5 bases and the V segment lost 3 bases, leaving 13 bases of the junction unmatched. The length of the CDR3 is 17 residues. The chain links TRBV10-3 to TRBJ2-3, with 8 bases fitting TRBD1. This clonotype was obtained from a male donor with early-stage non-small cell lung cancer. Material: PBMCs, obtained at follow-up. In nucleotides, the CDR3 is TGTGCCATCAGTGACTCGATAGGACAGGGCCACCGAGATACGCAGTATTTT. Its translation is CAISDSIGQGHRDTQYF.